The 24 T cell receptor beta chains below all came from one sample that was sequenced in a study of regulatory T cells in long-lasting Graves disease. Time point defined: persistent/refractory GD, antithyroid drugs over 5 years with positive TRAb. With RNA extracted from PBMCs as input, the TCR library was made. For TCR beta, libraries came from iRepertoire HTBI primers and Arm-PCR of CDR3 regions. From the multiplex PCR reads, TCRdb called clonotypes with MiXCR, one entry per CDR3 protein. Here the sample spans 450,000 or so distinct CDR3 sequences, more than 20% being singletons. The material was peripheral blood mononuclear cells (PBMCs), obtained when the disease was refractory, from a patient treated with antithyroid drugs. The receptors here all came from a female donor with Graves disease.

This clonotype was picked up a small number of times. This chain uses TRBV19 with TRBJ2-6; D might be TRBD2 (5 bases). V lost 2 bases and J 4 bases, leaving 9 bases between the germline ends. CDR1 is LNHDA, CDR2 SQIVND, per germline (reference sequence). The CDR3 covers 15 residues. The CDR3 reads CASSISPGGANVLTF. The DNA of the CDR3 is TGTGCCAGTAGTATAAGTCCGGGAGGGGCCAACGTCCTGACTTTC. Complete variable domain (other parts from reference TRBV19 and TRBJ2-6): DGGITQSPKYLFRKEGQNVTLSCEQNLNHDAMYWYRQDPGQGLRLIYYSQIVNDFQKGDIAEGYSVSREKKESFPLTVTSAQKNPTAFYLCASSISPGGANVLTFGAGSRLTVL.

As concerns this clonotype: A much larger clone differs from this one at a single base, so this may be a read error. The V and J genes are TRBV6-9 and TRBJ1-1; possible D gene TRBD1, 6 bases. V shed 3 bases and J shed 1 base, with 9 bases lying between them. This CDR3 region has 14 residues. The germline CDR1 and CDR2 sequences are MNHGY and SVAAGI. The CDR3 loop reads CASSYQGQNTEAFF. In nucleotides, the CDR3 is TGTGCCAGCAGTTACCAGGGACAGAACACTGAAGCTTTCTTT.

This clonotype has a count of ten or more. This chain links TRBV2 with TRBJ1-2; the D is unclear. The CDR3 has 12 residues. Trimming removed 6 bases from V and 4 bases from J, with 9 bases in between. Germline V CDR1 and CDR2: SNHLY, FYNNEI. The CDR3 loop is CASRISTYGYTF. In DNA, the CDR3 is TGTGCCAGCAGGATCTCAACCTATGGCTACACCTTC.

This clonotype has ten or more counts. CDR3 bases: TGTGCCACCAGTGACTCGGCCCTCACAGGGGCGGATGGCTACACCTTC. This codes for CATSDSALTGADGYTF. The rearrangement uses TRBV24-1 and TRBJ1-2; 7 nucleotides line up with TRBD1. Germline V CDR1 and CDR2: KGHDR, SFDVKD. The CDR3 totals 16 residues. V dropped 4 bases and J dropped 6; count of bases not matched to a gene: 13.

The sample holds a few counts of this clonotype. This sequence joins TRBV5-1 and TRBJ2-7; 10 bases map to TRBD1. Germline CDR1 and CDR2: SGHRS and YFSETQ. The junction had 6 bases not matched to a gene; V was cut back by 3 bases and J by 0 bases. The length of the CDR3 is 16 residues. Here the CDR3 reads CASSSRQGAISYEQYF. The CDR3 nucleotides read TGCGCCAGCAGCTCTCGACAGGGGGCAATCTCCTACGAGCAGTACTTC.

This clonotype was found a few times. The CDR3 spells CASSFRRGEVSRDRALDTEAFF. In nucleotides, the CDR3 is TGTGCCAGCAGCTTCAGACGGGGGGAAGTAAGTCGGGACAGGGCTCTGGACACTGAAGCTTTCTTT. The J gene is TRBJ1-1, the V gene TRBV7-6; TRBD1 aligns across 9 bases. This CDR3 is built from 22 residues. V was clipped by 3 bases and J by 3 bases; unmatched bases: 26. CDR1 SGHVS and CDR2 FNYEAQ come from the germline V gene.

This clonotype has at least ten counts. The gene calls are TRBV28 and TRBJ2-7; D remains unclear. CDR1 and CDR2 from the germline V gene are MDHEN and SYDVKM. The CDR3 is 15 residues long. The V gene lost 5 bases and the J gene lost 0 bases, with 14 bases spanning the gap. CDR3 residues: CASSSPETGSYEQYF. Here the CDR3 DNA reads TGTGCCAGCAGTAGTCCGGAGACTGGCTCCTACGAGCAGTACTTC.

The V gene is TRBV6-1, the J gene TRBJ1-1; D is ambiguous. Germline V gene lookup returns CDR1 MNHNS and CDR2 SASEGT. The CDR3 runs to 13 residues. Trimming took 1 base from V and 5 from J, leaving 8 bases between them. The DNA for the CDR3 is TGTGCCAGCAGTGAAGGAGGGAGAACTGAAGCTTTCTTT. Protein: CASSEGGRTEAFF.

This clonotype was picked up many times. The chain is built from TRBV6-1 and TRBJ2-7; D call uncertain. CDR1 and CDR2 from the germline V gene are MNHNS and SASEGT. The V gene lost 0 bases and the J gene lost 0 bases, with 12 bases spanning the gap. The CDR3 sequence is 16 residues long. The CDR3 reads CASSEARPLSSYEQYF. CDR3 nucleotides: TGTGCCAGCAGTGAAGCCCGACCGCTTAGCTCCTACGAGCAGTACTTC.

This clonotype has a handful of counts. The chain joins TRBV4-3 to TRBJ2-7, with 7 bases identical to TRBD2. The CDR3 is made up of 15 amino acids. V lost 4 bases to trimming and J lost 3 bases; unmatched junction nucleotides: 9. In germline, CDR1 is LGHNA, CDR2 YSLEER. The CDR3 sequence: CASSRGFRDYYEQYF. CDR3 DNA sequence: TGCGCCAGCAGCCGGGGCTTCCGGGACTACTACGAGCAGTACTTC.

This clonotype was found a few times. The rearrangement uses TRBV6-1 and TRBJ2-2, with TRBD2 matching 9 bases. This CDR3 comprises 15 residues. V shed 6 bases, J shed 6 bases, and the junction held 8 bases outside the gene matches. The germline CDR1 and CDR2 sequences are MNHNS and SASEGT. The CDR3 region has the DNA TGTGCCAGCAGCCTGCGGGAGGGTGCGGCCGGGGAGCTGTTTTTT. This gives the protein CASSLREGAAGELFF.

This rearrangement joins TRBV20-1 to TRBJ1-1; D unresolved. The ends were cut back, 1 base at V and 4 bases at J, with 16 bases in the middle. In germline, CDR1 is DFQATT, CDR2 SNEGSKA (reference sequence). This CDR3 comprises 15 residues. The CDR3, as DNA: TGCAGTGCTAGAGTGACGGAGAGTCTGAGCACTGAAGCTTTCTTT. It encodes CSARVTESLSTEAFF.

The V gene is TRBV7-2, the J gene TRBJ1-2; 7 bases fit TRBD1. Germline assignment: CDR1 SGHTA and CDR2 FQGNSA. J lost 8 bases, V lost 5 bases, and 5 bases had no gene match. The CDR3 covers 12 residues. CDR3 sequence: CASSQNRGGYTF. DNA of the CDR3: TGTGCCAGCAGCCAAAACAGGGGCGGCTACACCTTC.

This clonotype was counted at least ten times. The chain couples TRBV28 to TRBJ2-5; weak D call: TRBD2 (6 bases). Germline V gives CDR1 MDHEN, CDR2 SYDVKM. V shed 6 bases and J shed 4 bases, with 21 bases lying between them. This CDR3 has 16 amino acids. The DNA of the CDR3 is TGTGCCAGCAGCCACCCCGGTCCGGGAGAGGTAGAGACCCAGTACTTC. Its protein product is CASSHPGPGEVETQYF.

Note on this clonotype: A much more abundant neighbour one base away suggests this may be a read error. The V gene is TRBV20-1, the J gene TRBJ2-6; D call uncertain. Trimming stripped 2 bases from V and 1 base from J, with 6 bases between. The CDR3 is made up of 14 amino acids. Germline V gives CDR1 DFQATT, CDR2 SNEGSKA (reference sequence). Written as DNA, the CDR3 is TGCAGTGCTAGAAGTCCGTCTGGGGCCAACGTCCTGACTTTC. Its protein is CSARSPSGANVLTF.

The rearrangement joins TRBV6-9 to TRBJ2-1, with D maybe TRBD1 (6 bases). CDR1 MNHGY and CDR2 SVAAGI come from the germline V gene. Trimming removed 4 bases at V and 6 bases at J, with 16 bases between. CDR3 length: 15 amino acids. In DNA, the CDR3 is TGTGCCAGCAGTTCCCCTCACAGGGTGGGCAATGAGCAGTTCTTC. Translated: CASSSPHRVGNEQFF.

At least ten counts were recorded for this clonotype. The chain links TRBV7-9 to TRBJ1-2; TRBD1 aligns across 7 bases. V shed 5 bases and J 8 bases; nucleotides not matched to a gene: 8. The CDR3 runs 13 residues. CDR1 is SEHNR and CDR2 is FQNEAQ in the germline V gene (reference sequence). The CDR3 protein is CASSRPTGDGYTF. The CDR3 bases are TGTGCCAGCAGCCGACCTACAGGGGACGGCTACACCTTC. Full variable domain (remainder filled in from reference TRBV7-9 and TRBJ1-2): DTGVSQNPRHKITKRGQNVTFRCDPISEHNRLYWYRQTLGQGPEFLTYFQNEAQLEKSRLLSDRFSAERPKGSFSTLEIQRTEQGDSAMYLCASSRPTGDGYTFGSGTRLTVV.

The chain has TRBV18 and TRBJ1-2; a weak D match, TRBD1 (5 bases). The CDR3 runs 15 residues. The germline gives CDR1 KGHSH, CDR2 LQKENI. V shed 3 bases and J shed 9 bases, with 20 bases lying between them. The CDR3 reads CASSPFGDQLWSYTF. The CDR3 DNA follows: TGTGCCAGCTCACCCTTTGGGGACCAACTATGGAGCTACACCTTC.

This clonotype was counted only a few times. CDR3 sequence reads: CAISESPGQGGYEQYF. The CDR3 bases are TGTGCCATCAGTGAGTCCCCGGGACAGGGGGGCTACGAGCAGTACTTC. The chain carries TRBV10-3 and TRBJ2-7; 11 nucleotides align to TRBD1. CDR1 is ENHRY, CDR2 SYGVKD, per germline. The V gene end was trimmed by 0 bases and the J gene end by 3 bases; junction bases not matched to a gene: 4. The CDR3 extends over 16 amino acids.

This clonotype was detected only a few times. The chain carries TRBV29-1 and TRBJ1-3; D gene ambiguous. The germline V and J ends were trimmed by 5 bases and 1 base, with 3 bases remaining between them. Per germline, CDR1 SQVTM and CDR2 ANQGSEA. This CDR3 has 11 amino acids. Here the CDR3 DNA reads TGCAGCGTTCGTTCTGGAAACACCATATATTTT. Its translation is CSVRSGNTIYF.

This clonotype was detected many times. The chain carries TRBV11-2 and TRBJ1-2; TRBD1 agrees at 11 bases. With V trimmed by 4 bases and J by 8 bases, 12 bases remained unmatched. The CDR3 sequence is 16 residues long. Looked up from germline, CDR1 is SGHAT and CDR2 is FQNNGV. CDR3 coding DNA: TGTGCCAGCAGCTCCCGCGGGGGGACAGGGGGGAGAGGCTACACCTTC. Encoded protein: CASSSRGGTGGRGYTF.

This clonotype was counted at least ten times. The chain joins TRBV6-1 to TRBJ1-1; TRBD1 matches 7 bases. The CDR3 has 13 amino acids. After removal of 9 bases from V and 4 bases from J, the junction contained 8 bases not matched to a gene. The V gene's germline CDR1 is MNHNS and CDR2 SASEGT. The CDR3 spells CASRQGIGTEAFF. The CDR3 coding sequence is TGTGCCAGTAGACAGGGAATAGGCACTGAAGCTTTCTTT.

This clonotype was counted many times. The J gene is TRBJ1-5, the V gene TRBV11-3, with D possibly being TRBD1 (5 bases). From germline, CDR1 is SGHNT and CDR2 YENEEA. V was cut by 5 bases and J by 1 base, with 15 bases left in between. The CDR3 is made up of 16 amino acids. The CDR3 reads CASSIVGVSSNQPQHF. The CDR3 coding sequence is TGTGCCAGCAGCATTGTGGGGGTTTCGAGCAATCAGCCCCAGCATTTT.

This clonotype was seen repeatedly, ten times or more. J is TRBJ2-2 and V is TRBV12-3 or TRBV12-4, with TRBD2 as a possible D gene (5 bases). CDR3 length equals 16 residues. Between the trimmed V and J ends, which lost 8 bases and 3 bases, there was a span of 19 bases. This CDR3 reads CASSPRVKRDTGELFF. The CDR3 DNA reads TGTGCCAGCTCTCCTCGGGTCAAGAGGGACACCGGGGAGCTGTTTTTT.